These 20 T cell receptor beta chains originate from one sample sequenced in a study of T cell changes during pregnancy in multiple sclerosis. Data came from immunoSEQ multiplex PCR; TCRdb stores just in-frame clones and leaves some out. This table holds 9,500 to 14,000 clones, around four fifths found once. This sample comprised CD8+ T cells from peripheral blood mononuclear cells, obtained after pregnancy. All receptors come from a female donor in good health, enrolled as a control in a pregnancy study.

The V and J genes are TRBV6-1 and TRBJ2-3; 7 bases map to TRBD2. The CDR3 is 15 residues long. Trimming removed 2 bases from V and 4 bases from J; junction bases left unmatched: 6. From germline, CDR1 is MNHNS and CDR2 SASEGT. CDR3: CASSESGGGADTQYF. CDR3 DNA: TGTGCCAGCAGTGAATCGGGGGGTGGGGCAGATACGCAGTATTTT.

This rearrangement joins TRBV2 to TRBJ1-2; the D gene is possibly TRBD1 (5 bases). The CDR3 is 17 amino acids. V was cut by 2 bases and J by 3 bases, with 19 bases left in between. Germline CDR1 is SNHLY and CDR2 is FYNNEI. CDR3 DNA: TGTGCCAGCAGTGAATGGCGAGCCCCCAGGGTTCACTATGGCTACACCTTC. This codes for CASSEWRAPRVHYGYTF.

The V call is TRBV11-2, the J call TRBJ2-1; D is perhaps TRBD1 (5 bases). CDR3 length: 13 residues. The V gene's germline CDR1 is SGHAT and CDR2 FQNNGV. V lost 3 bases and J 7 bases, leaving 10 bases between the germline ends. The CDR3 reads CASSFGQGNEQFF. Written as DNA, the CDR3 is TGTGCCAGCAGCTTCGGTCAGGGAAATGAGCAGTTCTTC.

The V call is TRBV5-5, the J call TRBJ1-2, with TRBD1 as a possible D gene (6 bases). Germline V lookup: CDR1 SGHKS, CDR2 YYEKEE (reference sequence). This CDR3 contains 18 residues. Trimming stripped 0 bases from V and 0 bases from J, with 18 bases between. CDR3 bases: TGTGCCAGCAGCTTGGACGCTTCACAGGGTATATCTAACTATGGCTACACCTTC. Translated, it gives CASSLDASQGISNYGYTF.

This sequence joins TRBV27 and TRBJ2-5, with D hard to call. The CDR3 sequence is 13 residues long. V dropped 0 bases and J dropped 7 bases, with 9 bases sitting between them. CDR1 MNHEY and CDR2 SMNVEV come from the germline V gene (reference sequence). The CDR3 reads CASSLSYAGTQYF. CDR3 nucleotides: TGTGCCAGCAGTTTATCGTATGCCGGGACCCAGTACTTC.

This chain joins TRBV15 and TRBJ1-4, with 9 bases fitting TRBD1. The V segment lost 0 bases and the J segment 5 bases; nucleotides outside the gene matches: 4. Per the germline V gene, CDR1 is LNHNV and CDR2 is YYDKDF (reference sequence). The CDR3 covers 16 residues. DNA for the CDR3: TGTGCCACCAGCAGAGATCGAGGACAGGGGAATGAAAAACTGTTTTTT. It codes for CATSRDRGQGNEKLFF.

The gene calls are TRBV10-3 and TRBJ2-3, with a weak D call TRBD1 (6 bases). The V gene lost 0 bases and the J gene lost 6 bases, with 16 bases spanning the gap. This CDR3 comprises 16 residues. CDR1 and CDR2 (germline): ENHRY, SYGVKD. CDR3 sequence: CAISESSILGADTQYF. In nucleotides, the CDR3 is TGTGCCATCAGTGAGTCTTCTATATTGGGGGCCGATACGCAGTATTTT.

This chain joins TRBV7-9 and TRBJ1-1, with TRBD1 matching 7 bases. Germline CDR1 reads SEHNR; CDR2 reads FQNEAQ (reference sequence). This CDR3 has 16 residues. J was trimmed by 1 base and V by 1 base; bases with no gene match: 6. The CDR3 protein is CASSLVVRTGNTEAFF. The CDR3 DNA reads as TGTGCCAGCAGCTTAGTCGTCCGGACAGGGAACACTGAAGCTTTCTTT.

The CDR3 is CASRAGSGGNQPQHF. The CDR3 DNA reads as TGTGCCAGCAGGGCAGGATCTGGCGGGAATCAGCCCCAGCATTTT. The chain employs TRBV2 and TRBJ1-5; D ambiguous. This CDR3 is built from 15 residues. Trimming took off 6 bases at V and 4 bases at J, with 16 bases between the two ends. The germline gives CDR1 SNHLY, CDR2 FYNNEI.

This clone was recorded only once. The chain couples TRBV5-1 to TRBJ2-5, with TRBD2 matching over 11 bases. Germline loops: CDR1 SGHRS, CDR2 YFSETQ. The CDR3 runs 18 residues. V shed 2 bases and J 0 bases; nucleotides not matched to a gene: 9. The CDR3, as DNA: TGCGCCAGCAGCTTCCGGACTAGCGGGTTCTCGTACCAAGAGACCCAGTACTTC. Translated, it gives CASSFRTSGFSYQETQYF. Full variable domain (rest looked up from reference TRBV5-1 and TRBJ2-5): KAGVTQTPRYLIKTRGQQVTLSCSPISGHRSVSWYQQTPGQGLQFLFEYFSETQRNKGNFPGRFSGRQFSNSRSEMNVSTLELGDSALYLCASSFRTSGFSYQETQYFGPGTRLLVL.

V and J are TRBV28 and TRBJ2-7, with 10 positions matching TRBD1. J gave up 6 bases and V 6 bases, and 14 bases lay outside the gene matches. CDR3 length: 16 amino acids. The germline V gene encodes CDR1 MDHEN and CDR2 SYDVKM. The CDR3 DNA follows: TGTGCCAGCAGGGCTAGGGCCGGGACAGGGGTAAGCGAGCAGTACTTC. It is translated as CASRARAGTGVSEQYF.

The chain has TRBV6-5 and TRBJ2-5; D unclear. The CDR3 loop spans 12 amino acids. Trimming cost V 6 bases and J 5 bases, with 10 bases left between them. Per germline, CDR1 MNHEY and CDR2 SVGAGI. The CDR3 DNA is TGTGCCAGCAGGCCTTCCGGGGAGACCCAGTACTTC. As protein: CASRPSGETQYF.

This chain joins TRBV6-4 and TRBJ2-5; TRBD2 matches at 13 bases. V gave up 9 bases and J gave up 2 bases; unmatched junction bases: 21. This CDR3 spans 20 amino acids. Germline loops: CDR1 MRHNA, CDR2 SNTAGT. CDR3 loop: CARATATTSGRAGGQETQYF. CDR3 in DNA: TGTGCCAGGGCTACCGCTACAACTAGCGGGAGGGCCGGGGGGCAAGAGACCCAGTACTTC.

The chain couples TRBV28 to TRBJ1-4; 7 positions agree with TRBD1. CDR3 length equals 14 residues. Germline V lookup: CDR1 MDHEN, CDR2 SYDVKM. V was pared by 6 bases and J by 2 bases, with 3 bases of the junction left unmatched. This chain's CDR3 is CASRRDSTNEKLFF. CDR3 nucleotides: TGTGCCAGCAGACGGGACAGCACTAATGAAAAACTGTTTTTT.

This clone was observed once. The J gene is TRBJ1-2, the V gene TRBV29-1; D gene uncertain. This CDR3 comprises 12 residues. Germline loops: CDR1 SQVTM, CDR2 ANQGSEA. Trimming shortened V by 3 bases and J by 6 bases, and 11 bases separated the two germline ends. The CDR3 loop reads CSVDEEGDGYTF. The CDR3 DNA follows: TGCAGCGTTGATGAGGAGGGCGATGGCTACACCTTC.

J is TRBJ1-1 and V is TRBV7-6, with unresolved D. This CDR3 spans 16 amino acids. Per the germline V gene, CDR1 is SGHVS and CDR2 is FNYEAQ. V lost 2 bases to trimming and J lost 1 base, with 14 bases between them. The chain's CDR3 is CASSLLEVSGNTEAFF. As DNA, the CDR3 is TGTGCCAGCAGCTTACTGGAAGTTTCAGGGAACACTGAAGCTTTCTTT.

The CDR3 nucleotides read TGCGCCAGCAGCTGGACAGGGGAAGCCGGGGAGCTGTTTTTT. Translation gives CASSWTGEAGELFF. This chain uses TRBV5-1 with TRBJ2-2; 9 bases line up with TRBD1. The CDR3 contains 14 residues. V shed 3 bases and J 6 bases; nucleotides not matched to a gene: 3. Germline V gene data show CDR1 as SGHRS and CDR2 as YFSETQ.

The rearrangement joins TRBV19 to TRBJ1-3; D possibly corresponds to TRBD1 (5 bases). CDR1 and CDR2 from the germline V gene are LNHDA and SQIVND (reference sequence). V was trimmed by 6 bases and J by 1 base, leaving 13 bases between them. The CDR3 runs 15 residues. This CDR3 is CASRPTPGSGNTIYF. The CDR3 DNA follows: TGTGCCAGTAGACCAACCCCAGGGTCTGGAAACACCATATATTTT.

V and J are TRBV19 and TRBJ2-7; TRBD1 matches 9 bases. The ends lost 4 bases at V and 4 bases at J; junction bases unmatched: 5. This CDR3 comprises 14 residues. The germline gives CDR1 LNHDA, CDR2 SQIVND (reference sequence). For the CDR3, the DNA is TGTGCCAGTAGTAATCAGGGACAGGGTTACGAGCAGTACTTC. Translating it yields CASSNQGQGYEQYF. The complete variable domain, with remaining parts taken from reference TRBV19 and TRBJ2-7, reads DGGITQSPKYLFRKEGQNVTLSCEQNLNHDAMYWYRQDPGQGLRLIYYSQIVNDFQKGDIAEGYSVSREKKESFPLTVTSAQKNPTAFYLCASSNQGQGYEQYFGPGTRLTVT.

This CDR3 is CASRADPKEGKLFF. CDR3 DNA: TGTGCCAGCAGAGCGGATCCTAAAGAAGGAAAACTGTTTTTT. The V gene is TRBV6-6, the J gene TRBJ1-4; no reliable D call. Germline V lookup: CDR1 MNHNY, CDR2 SVGAGI (reference sequence). The CDR3 has 14 amino acids. V dropped 6 bases and J dropped 10 bases, with 18 bases sitting between them.